These 15 T cell receptor beta chains came from one sample sequenced in a study of T-cell memory formation after mild COVID-19. TCRdb ran MiXCR on the 5' RACE reads and lists one entry per CDR3 protein. The sample lists around 420,000 distinct CDR3 sequences; around 24% were seen once. Sequenced input: PBMCs or a T cell subset sorted from them (not recorded which). These receptors were taken from an adult woman who had mild COVID-19 (a few samples of this study predate the infection). Cell type and time point are not known.

The gene calls are TRBV29-1 and TRBJ1-1; possible D gene TRBD1, 5 bases. Germline V CDR1 and CDR2: SQVTM, ANQGSEA. The CDR3 sequence is 16 residues long. The V gene lost 4 bases and the J gene lost 0 bases, with 18 bases spanning the gap. This CDR3 is CSVVLGGTGMNTEAFF. In nucleotides, the CDR3 is TGCAGCGTTGTTCTCGGGGGAACAGGCATGAACACTGAAGCTTTCTTT. The full variable domain, in which reference TRBV29-1 and TRBJ1-1 provide the parts outside the CDR3, is SAVISQKPSRDICQRGTSLTIQCQVDSQVTMMFWYRQQPGQSLTLIATANQGSEATYESGFVIDKFPISRPNLTFSTLTVSNMSPEDSSIYLCSVVLGGTGMNTEAFFGQGTRLTVV.

The gene calls are TRBV7-9 and TRBJ1-2; TRBD1 aligns across 7 bases. Germline CDR1 reads SEHNR; CDR2 reads FQNEAQ (reference sequence). After removal of 3 bases from V and 7 bases from J, the junction contained 8 bases not matched to a gene. The CDR3 totals 14 residues. The chain's CDR3 is CASSLTGSPFGYTF. CDR3 coding DNA: TGTGCCAGCAGCTTGACAGGGTCGCCCTTTGGCTACACCTTC.

This clonotype appeared many times. This chain uses TRBV20-1 with TRBJ2-7, with D hard to call. Germline V CDR1 and CDR2: DFQATT, SNEGSKA (reference sequence). The ends were cut back, 2 bases at V and 2 bases at J, with 10 bases in the middle. CDR3 size: 13 residues. The CDR3 sequence is CSARSVRAYEQYF. CDR3 DNA: TGCAGTGCTAGAAGTGTTCGCGCCTACGAGCAGTACTTC.

The chain links TRBV7-9 to TRBJ1-6; 11 bases are shared with TRBD1. V trimming: 5 bases; J trimming: 9 bases; junction bases outside the gene matches: 9. The CDR3 is 16 residues long. Germline values: CDR1 SEHNR, CDR2 FQNEAQ (reference sequence). Written as DNA, the CDR3 is TGTGCCAGCAGCCCAGCAGCGGGACAGGGGGTTTCACCCCTCCACTTT. This gives the protein CASSPAAGQGVSPLHF. The whole variable domain, filled in from reference TRBV7-9 and TRBJ1-6, reads DTGVSQNPRHKITKRGQNVTFRCDPISEHNRLYWYRQTLGQGPEFLTYFQNEAQLEKSRLLSDRFSAERPKGSFSTLEIQRTEQGDSAMYLCASSPAAGQGVSPLHFGNGTRLTVT.

This chain joins TRBV2 and TRBJ2-3, with a weak D call TRBD1 (6 bases). The CDR3 sequence is 14 residues long. Trimming took off 5 bases at V and 8 bases at J, with 17 bases between the two ends. The germline V gene encodes CDR1 SNHLY and CDR2 FYNNEI. The CDR3 is CASSRGSAAGTQYF. For the CDR3, the DNA is TGTGCCAGCAGTAGGGGGAGTGCGGCGGGTACGCAGTATTTT.

This clonotype was found a few times. The chain recombines TRBV7-3 with TRBJ2-1; possibly TRBD2 for D (5 bases). There are 13 residues in the CDR3. V shed 5 bases and J shed 10 bases, with 15 bases lying between them. Per germline, CDR1 SGHTA and CDR2 FQGTGA. The CDR3 region is CASSPRTSGEQFF. DNA of the CDR3: TGTGCCAGCAGCCCAAGGACTTCAGGCGAGCAGTTCTTC.

This clonotype has just a few counts. The V gene is TRBV9, the J gene TRBJ2-2, with D tentatively TRBD2 (6 bases). This CDR3 has 15 amino acids. Germline values: CDR1 SGDLS, CDR2 YYNGEE. Trimming cost V 0 bases and J 6 bases, with 12 bases left between them. This CDR3 reads CASSVGRGLAGELFF. CDR3 bases: TGTGCCAGCAGCGTAGGGAGGGGATTGGCCGGGGAGCTGTTTTTT.

The chain carries TRBV6-1 and TRBJ2-7; 10 bases agree with TRBD1. V gave up 10 bases and J gave up 3 bases; unmatched junction bases: 9. The germline CDR1 and CDR2 sequences are MNHNS and SASEGT. The CDR3 is 14 amino acids. The CDR3 loop reads CATHPGQGFYEQYF. In DNA form, the CDR3 reads TGTGCCACTCACCCGGGACAGGGGTTCTACGAGCAGTACTTC.

This clonotype was seen ten or more times. The rearrangement joins TRBV7-3 to TRBJ2-1; perhaps TRBD1 as D (6 bases). Germline assignment: CDR1 SGHTA and CDR2 FQGTGA. The CDR3 has 11 amino acids. Trimming cost V 5 bases and J 9 bases, with 8 bases left between them. CDR3 amino acids: CASSRGGEQFF. CDR3 DNA: TGTGCCAGCAGCCGAGGGGGTGAGCAGTTCTTC. Full variable domain (missing parts from reference TRBV7-3 and TRBJ2-1): GAGVSQTPSNKVTEKGKYVELRCDPISGHTALYWYRQSLGQGPEFLIYFQGTGAADDSGLPNDRFFAVRPEGSVSTLKIQRTERGDSAVYLCASSRGGEQFFGPGTRLTVL.

The V call is TRBV24-1, the J call TRBJ2-7; 9 positions match TRBD1. The CDR3 is 15 amino acids. V dropped 4 bases and J dropped 0; count of bases not matched to a gene: 3. From germline, CDR1 is KGHDR and CDR2 SFDVKD. The CDR3 nucleotides are TGTGCCACCAGTGACGGACAGGGGCTCTCCTACGAGCAGTACTTC. Protein product: CATSDGQGLSYEQYF.

V and J are TRBV7-6 and TRBJ2-1; TRBD1 might be the D (5 bases). Germline V gives CDR1 SGHVS, CDR2 FNYEAQ. This CDR3 region has 16 residues. The germline V and J ends were trimmed by 6 bases and 5 bases, with 20 bases remaining between them. The CDR3 DNA follows: TGTGCCAGCAGTCCCGTAGTAGGGGTTGTCCACAATGAGCAGTTCTTC. This encodes CASSPVVGVVHNEQFF. Supplemented by reference TRBV7-6 and TRBJ2-1, the full variable domain reads GAGVSQSPRYKVTKRGQDVALRCDPISGHVSLYWYRQALGQGPEFLTYFNYEAQQDKSGLPNDRFSAERPEGSISTLTIQRTEQRDSAMYRCASSPVVGVVHNEQFFGPGTRLTVL.

This clonotype was observed a few times. The J gene is TRBJ2-1, the V gene TRBV2; a weak D match, TRBD2 (6 bases). The CDR3 length is 14 residues. The ends were cut back, 6 bases at V and 1 base at J, with 10 bases in the middle. Germline V gene sequence: CDR1 SNHLY, CDR2 FYNNEI. The CDR3 DNA reads TGTGCCAGCAGGAACGGGAGATCCTACAATGAGCAGTTCTTC. Translating it yields CASRNGRSYNEQFF.

The rearrangement links TRBV24-1 to TRBJ2-3, with TRBD2 identical over 7 bases. Germline trimming cut 3 bases from V and 4 bases from J; bases unmatched to any gene: 9. Germline loops: CDR1 KGHDR, CDR2 SFDVKD. This CDR3 is 16 amino acids long. CDR3 residues: CATSDPGLTHADTQYF. The CDR3 bases are TGTGCCACCAGTGATCCGGGACTAACACACGCAGATACGCAGTATTTT.

This clonotype has more than one count but fewer than ten. The CDR3 DNA reads as TGCAGTGCTAGTCCGGATCGACCCTACGAGCAGTACTTC. This translates into CSASPDRPYEQYF. J is TRBJ2-7 and V is TRBV20-1; D uncertain. V was clipped by 3 bases and J by 2 bases, with 11 bases between them. The CDR3 loop spans 13 amino acids. CDR1 is DFQATT, CDR2 SNEGSKA, per germline (reference sequence).

This CDR3 is CASSGDRRRSETQYF. The CDR3 region has the DNA TGTGCCAGCTCAGGGGACAGACGGAGATCGGAGACCCAGTACTTC. This chain links TRBV18 with TRBJ2-5; TRBD1 agrees at 7 bases. Germline loops: CDR1 KGHSH, CDR2 LQKENI. V gave up 5 bases and J gave up 5 bases; unmatched junction bases: 11. The length of the CDR3 is 15 residues.